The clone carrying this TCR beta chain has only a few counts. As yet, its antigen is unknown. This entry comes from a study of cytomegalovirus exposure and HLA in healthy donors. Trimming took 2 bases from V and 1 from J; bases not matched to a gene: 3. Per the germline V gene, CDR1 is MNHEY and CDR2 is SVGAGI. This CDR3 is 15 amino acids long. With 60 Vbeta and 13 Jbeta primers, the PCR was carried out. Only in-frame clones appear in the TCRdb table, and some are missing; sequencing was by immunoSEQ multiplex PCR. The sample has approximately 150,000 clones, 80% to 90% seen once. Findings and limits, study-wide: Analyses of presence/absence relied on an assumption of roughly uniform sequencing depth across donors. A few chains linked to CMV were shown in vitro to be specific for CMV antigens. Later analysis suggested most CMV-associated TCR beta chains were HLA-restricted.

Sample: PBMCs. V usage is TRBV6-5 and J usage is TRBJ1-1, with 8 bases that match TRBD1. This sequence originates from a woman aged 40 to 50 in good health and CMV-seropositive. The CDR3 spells CASSYAGQANTEAFF. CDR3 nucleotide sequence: TGTGCCAGCAGTTACGCGGGACAGGCGAACACTGAAGCTTTCTTT.